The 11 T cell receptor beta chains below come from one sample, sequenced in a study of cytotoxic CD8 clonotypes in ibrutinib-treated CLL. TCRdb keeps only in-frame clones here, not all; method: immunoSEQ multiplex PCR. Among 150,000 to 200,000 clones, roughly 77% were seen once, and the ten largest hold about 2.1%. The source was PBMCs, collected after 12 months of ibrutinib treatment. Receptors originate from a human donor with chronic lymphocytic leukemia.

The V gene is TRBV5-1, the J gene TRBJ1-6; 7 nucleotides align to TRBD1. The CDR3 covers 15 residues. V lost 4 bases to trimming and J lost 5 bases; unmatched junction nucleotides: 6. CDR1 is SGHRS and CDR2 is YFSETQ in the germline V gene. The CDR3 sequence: CASSASGQNNSPLHF. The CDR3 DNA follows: TGCGCCAGCAGCGCGTCGGGACAGAATAATTCACCCCTCCACTTT.

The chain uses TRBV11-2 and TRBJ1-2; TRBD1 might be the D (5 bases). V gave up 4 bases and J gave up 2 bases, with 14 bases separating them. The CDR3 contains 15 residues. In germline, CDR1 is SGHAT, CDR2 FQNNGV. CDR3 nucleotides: TGTGCCAGCAGCTCCCCTCGTGCAGGGAACTATGGCTACACCTTC. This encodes CASSSPRAGNYGYTF.

The CDR3 DNA follows: TGTGCCAGTAGTATCGGGGGAAAAGAGCAGTTCTTC. Translated, it gives CASSIGGKEQFF. V and J are TRBV19 and TRBJ2-1, with D maybe TRBD2 (6 bases). Trimming took 3 bases from V and 10 from J, leaving 10 bases between them. The CDR3 has 12 amino acids. Germline values: CDR1 LNHDA, CDR2 SQIVND (reference sequence).

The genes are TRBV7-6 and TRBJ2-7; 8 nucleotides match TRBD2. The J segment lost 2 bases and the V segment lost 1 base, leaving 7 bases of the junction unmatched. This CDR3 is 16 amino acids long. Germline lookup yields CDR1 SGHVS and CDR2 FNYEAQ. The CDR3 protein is CASSLGSGTRPYEQYF. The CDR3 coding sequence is TGTGCCAGCAGCTTAGGTTCAGGGACTAGACCCTACGAGCAGTACTTC.

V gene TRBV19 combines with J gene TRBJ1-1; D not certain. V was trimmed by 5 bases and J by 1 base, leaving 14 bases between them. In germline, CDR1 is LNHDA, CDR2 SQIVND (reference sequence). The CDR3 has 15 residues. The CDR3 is CASSPGLERNTEAFF. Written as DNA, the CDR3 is TGTGCCAGTAGTCCGGGCCTCGAGAGGAACACTGAAGCTTTCTTT.

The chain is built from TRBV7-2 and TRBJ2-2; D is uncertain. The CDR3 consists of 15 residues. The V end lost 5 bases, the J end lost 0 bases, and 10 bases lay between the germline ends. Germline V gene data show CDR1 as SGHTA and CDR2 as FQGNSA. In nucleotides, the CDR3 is TGTGCCAGCAGCCATTTAGAGGCGAACACCGGGGAGCTGTTTTTT. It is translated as CASSHLEANTGELFF. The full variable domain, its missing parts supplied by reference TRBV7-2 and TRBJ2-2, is GAGVSQSPSNKVTEKGKDVELRCDPISGHTALYWYRQSLGQGLEFLIYFQGNSAPDKSGLPSDRFSAERTGGSVSTLTIQRTQQEDSAVYLCASSHLEANTGELFFGEGSRLTVL.

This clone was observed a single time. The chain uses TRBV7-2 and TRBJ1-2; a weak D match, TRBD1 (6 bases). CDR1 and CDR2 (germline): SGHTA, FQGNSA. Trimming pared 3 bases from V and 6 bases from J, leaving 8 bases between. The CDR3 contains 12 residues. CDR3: CASSFRGDGYTF. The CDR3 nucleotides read TGTGCCAGCAGCTTCAGGGGCGATGGCTACACCTTC. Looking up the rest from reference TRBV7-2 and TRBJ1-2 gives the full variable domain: GAGVSQSPSNKVTEKGKDVELRCDPISGHTALYWYRQSLGQGLEFLIYFQGNSAPDKSGLPSDRFSAERTGGSVSTLTIQRTQQEDSAVYLCASSFRGDGYTFGSGTRLTVV.

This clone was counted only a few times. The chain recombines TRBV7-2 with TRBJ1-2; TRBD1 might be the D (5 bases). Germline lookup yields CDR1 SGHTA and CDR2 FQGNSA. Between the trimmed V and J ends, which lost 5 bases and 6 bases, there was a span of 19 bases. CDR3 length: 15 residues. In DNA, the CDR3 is TGTGCCAGCAGCCCCCTGCGGGGGGATGAGAATGGCTACACCTTC. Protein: CASSPLRGDENGYTF.

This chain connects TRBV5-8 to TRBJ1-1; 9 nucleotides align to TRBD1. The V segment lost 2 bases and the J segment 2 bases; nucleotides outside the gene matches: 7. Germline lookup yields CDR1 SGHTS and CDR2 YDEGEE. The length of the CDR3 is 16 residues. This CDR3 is CASSFGTGRVNTEAFF. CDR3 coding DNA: TGTGCCAGCAGCTTCGGGACAGGGAGGGTAAACACTGAAGCTTTCTTT.

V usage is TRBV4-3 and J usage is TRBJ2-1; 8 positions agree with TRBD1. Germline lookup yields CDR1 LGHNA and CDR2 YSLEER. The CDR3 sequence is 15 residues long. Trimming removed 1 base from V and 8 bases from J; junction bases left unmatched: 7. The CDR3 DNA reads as TGCGCCAGCAGCCAAGGGAACAGGGGGAGTCATGAGCAGTTCTTC. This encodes CASSQGNRGSHEQFF.

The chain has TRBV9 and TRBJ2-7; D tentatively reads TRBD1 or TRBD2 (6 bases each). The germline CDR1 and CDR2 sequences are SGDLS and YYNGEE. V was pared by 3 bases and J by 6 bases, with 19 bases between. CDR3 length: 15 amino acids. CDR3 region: CASSAGALWGGEQYF. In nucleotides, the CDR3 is TGTGCCAGCAGCGCGGGGGCCCTGTGGGGCGGCGAGCAGTACTTC.